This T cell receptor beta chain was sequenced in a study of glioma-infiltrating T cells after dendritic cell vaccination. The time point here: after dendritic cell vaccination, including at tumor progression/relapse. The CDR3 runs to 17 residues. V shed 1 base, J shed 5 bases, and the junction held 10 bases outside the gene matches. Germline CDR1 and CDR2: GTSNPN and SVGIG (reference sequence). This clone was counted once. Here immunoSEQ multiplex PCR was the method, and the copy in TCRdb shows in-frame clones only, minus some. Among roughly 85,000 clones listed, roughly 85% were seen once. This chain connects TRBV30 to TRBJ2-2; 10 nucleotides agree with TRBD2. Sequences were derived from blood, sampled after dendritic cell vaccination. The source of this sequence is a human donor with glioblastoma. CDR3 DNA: TGTGCCTGGAGTGGGGACGTGGGACTAGCGTGGACCGGGGAGCTGTTTTTT. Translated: CAWSGDVGLAWTGELFF.